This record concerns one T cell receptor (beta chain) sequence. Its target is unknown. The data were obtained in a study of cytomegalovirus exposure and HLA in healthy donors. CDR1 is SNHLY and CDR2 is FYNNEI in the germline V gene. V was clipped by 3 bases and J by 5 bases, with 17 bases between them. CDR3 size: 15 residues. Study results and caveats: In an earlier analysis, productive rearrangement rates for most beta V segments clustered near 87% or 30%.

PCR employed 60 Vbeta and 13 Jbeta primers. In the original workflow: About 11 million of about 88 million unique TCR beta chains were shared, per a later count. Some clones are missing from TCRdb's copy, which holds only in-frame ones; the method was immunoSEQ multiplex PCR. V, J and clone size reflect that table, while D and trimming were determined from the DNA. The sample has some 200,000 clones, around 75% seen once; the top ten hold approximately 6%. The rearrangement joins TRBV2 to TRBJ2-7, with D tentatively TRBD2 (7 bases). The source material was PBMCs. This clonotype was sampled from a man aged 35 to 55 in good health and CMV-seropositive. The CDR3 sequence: CASSDGGAGFDEQYF. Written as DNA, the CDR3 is TGTGCCAGCAGTGATGGGGGGGCTGGTTTCGACGAGCAGTACTTC.